This T cell receptor beta chain was captured by sequencing in a study of T cells after yellow fever vaccination. The CDR3 totals 14 residues. The germline gives CDR1 SGHAT, CDR2 FQDESV (reference sequence). V was pared by 4 bases and J by 3 bases, with 6 bases of the junction left unmatched. TCRdb redid the calling of the 5' RACE reads with MiXCR, one entry per CDR3 protein. Of around 400,000 distinct CDR3 sequences in the sample, 9.5% to 13% are singletons; the top ten hold less than 20%. The sequencing used PBMCs, collected on the day of the first yellow fever vaccination. The source of this sequence is a man between 18 and 29 years old who received the YFV17D yellow fever vaccine. This chain connects TRBV11-1 to TRBJ2-7, with 7 bases matching TRBD1. CDR3 amino acids: CASSYSTGFYEQYF. CDR3 nucleotides: TGTGCCAGCAGCTATTCGACAGGGTTCTACGAGCAGTACTTC.